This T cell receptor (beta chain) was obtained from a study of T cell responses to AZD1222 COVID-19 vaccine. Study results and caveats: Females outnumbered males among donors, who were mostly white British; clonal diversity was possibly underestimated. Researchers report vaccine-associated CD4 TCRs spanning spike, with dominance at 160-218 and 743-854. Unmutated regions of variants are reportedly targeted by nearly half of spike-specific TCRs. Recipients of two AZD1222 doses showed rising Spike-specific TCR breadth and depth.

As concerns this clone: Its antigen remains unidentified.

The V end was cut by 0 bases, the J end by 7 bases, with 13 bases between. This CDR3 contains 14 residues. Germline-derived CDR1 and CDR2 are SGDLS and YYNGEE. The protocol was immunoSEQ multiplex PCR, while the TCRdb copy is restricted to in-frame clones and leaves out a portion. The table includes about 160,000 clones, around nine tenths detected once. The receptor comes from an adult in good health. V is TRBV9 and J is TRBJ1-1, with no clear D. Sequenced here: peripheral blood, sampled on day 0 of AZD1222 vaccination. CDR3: CASSVAAGGGEAFF. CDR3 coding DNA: TGTGCCAGCAGCGTAGCGGCGGGTGGCGGTGAAGCTTTCTTT.